This is a list of T cell receptor beta chains from one sample in a study of blood T cell repertoires in COVID-19. Assay used: immunoSEQ multiplex PCR; TCRdb lists only in-frame clones, some missing. The data hold 100,000 to 150,000 clones, with about 88% observed a single time. The sample comprised peripheral blood. Source of these receptors: an elderly woman with acute or convalescent COVID-19. Both conserved end residues are part of each CDR3. A D gene is named only where the DNA matches it firmly. A clone size is listed for some rows: how often the clone was seen (once, few, many), or a class if it is expanded.

J gene: TRBJ2-2; V gene: TRBV29-1; clone size: .; D gene: TRBD1; CDR3 DNA: TGCAGCGTTGAATGGTCTGACAGGGGGCTAATTTCGAACACCGGGGAGCTGTTTTTT; CDR3 protein: CSVEWSDRGLISNTGELFF
J gene: TRBJ2-3; V gene: TRBV6-4; clone size: .; D gene: TRBD2; CDR3 DNA: TGTGCCAGCAGTGACTCACTAGCGGGCACAGATACGCAGTATTTT; CDR3 protein: CASSDSLAGTDTQYF
J gene: TRBJ2-4; V gene: TRBV12-3/TRBV12-4; clone size: once; D gene: .; CDR3 DNA: TGTGCCAGCAGTTTGAGCAGGGGAAACATTCAGTACTTC; CDR3 protein: CASSLSRGNIQYF
J gene: TRBJ2-1; V gene: TRBV10-2; clone size: .; D gene: TRBD2; CDR3 DNA: TGCGCCAGCAGTGACGGGACTAGCGGGAGAAAGGGTGAGCAGTTCTTC; CDR3 protein: CASSDGTSGRKGEQFF
J gene: TRBJ2-1; V gene: TRBV7-7; clone size: .; D gene: .; CDR3 DNA: TGTGCCAGCAGCTTACGACAAAAGCATGAGCAGTTCTTC; CDR3 protein: CASSLRQKHEQFF
J gene: TRBJ2-7; V gene: TRBV5-6; clone size: .; D gene: TRBD1; CDR3 DNA: TGTGCCAGCAGCTTGCAGGGACAGGGCCTCTACGAGCAGTACTTC; CDR3 protein: CASSLQGQGLYEQYF
J gene: TRBJ2-3; V gene: TRBV7-8; clone size: .; D gene: TRBD2; CDR3 DNA: TGTGCCAGCTGTCTCTTAGCGGGAGCCAGCACAGATACGCAGTATTTT; CDR3 protein: CASCLLAGASTDTQYF
J gene: TRBJ2-1; V gene: TRBV3-1/TRBV3-2; clone size: .; D gene: .; CDR3 DNA: TGTGCCAGCAGCCCTCACGAGTTAGTTTTCAATGAGCAGTTCTTC; CDR3 protein: CASSPHELVFNEQFF
J gene: TRBJ2-1; V gene: TRBV7-9; clone size: .; D gene: TRBD2; CDR3 DNA: TGTGCCAGCAGCTTGACTAGCGGTCTGAATGAGCAGTTCTTC; CDR3 protein: CASSLTSGLNEQFF
J gene: TRBJ1-1; V gene: TRBV7-2; clone size: .; D gene: .; CDR3 DNA: TGTGCCAGCAGCTTAGCGCAGGGGCAGAACACTGAAGCTTTCTTT; CDR3 protein: CASSLAQGQNTEAFF
J gene: TRBJ2-4; V gene: TRBV12-3/TRBV12-4; clone size: .; D gene: .; CDR3 DNA: TGTGCCAGTTCGGGACTAGCCAAAAACATTCAGTACTTC; CDR3 protein: CASSGLAKNIQYF
J gene: TRBJ2-3; V gene: TRBV11-2; clone size: .; D gene: .; CDR3 DNA: TGTGCCAGCAGCTTAGAGGCCCTAGCCCGAGATACGCAGTATTTT; CDR3 protein: CASSLEALARDTQYF
J gene: TRBJ1-6; V gene: TRBV6-6; clone size: .; D gene: .; CDR3 DNA: TGTGCCAGCAGTTACTCCACCGGAGGATATTGGACACCCCTCCACTTT; CDR3 protein: CASSYSTGGYWTPLHF
J gene: TRBJ2-3; V gene: TRBV5-1; clone size: .; D gene: TRBD2; CDR3 DNA: TGCGCCAGCAGCCCCAGACTAGCGGGGGACACAGATACGCAGTATTTT; CDR3 protein: CASSPRLAGDTDTQYF
J gene: TRBJ2-5; V gene: TRBV7-6; clone size: .; D gene: .; CDR3 DNA: TGTGCCAGCAGCTCCCCAACGGGGGCAGGGGGGGAGACCCAGTACTTC; CDR3 protein: CASSSPTGAGGETQYF
J gene: TRBJ2-5; V gene: TRBV6-5; clone size: .; D gene: .; CDR3 DNA: TGTGCCAGCAGCCGGTACACGACAGGTGTAGAGACCCAGTACTTC; CDR3 protein: CASSRYTTGVETQYF
J gene: TRBJ2-7; V gene: TRBV29-1; clone size: once; D gene: .; CDR3 DNA: TGCAGCGTTGAATCCAGGGGAGGTAGGACTAGGGTGTGGGAGCAGTACTTC; CDR3 protein: CSVESRGGRTRVWEQYF
J gene: TRBJ2-2; V gene: TRBV19; clone size: .; D gene: TRBD1; CDR3 DNA: TGTGCCAGTCGACTTACAGGGGACACCGGGGAGCTGTTTTTT; CDR3 protein: CASRLTGDTGELFF
J gene: TRBJ1-2; V gene: TRBV7-2; clone size: .; D gene: TRBD1; CDR3 DNA: TGTGCCAGCAGCTTAACAGGGGCGGGGTATGGCTACACCTTC; CDR3 protein: CASSLTGAGYGYTF
J gene: TRBJ2-1; V gene: TRBV12-3/TRBV12-4; clone size: .; D gene: .; CDR3 DNA: TGTGCCAGCAGTTTAGTCGGGTTTGGGGAGCAGTTCTTC; CDR3 protein: CASSLVGFGEQFF
J gene: TRBJ2-3; V gene: TRBV27; clone size: .; D gene: TRBD1; CDR3 DNA: TGTGCCAGCAGTCCCCGACAGGGGAGCACAGATACGCAGTATTTT; CDR3 protein: CASSPRQGSTDTQYF
J gene: TRBJ1-2; V gene: TRBV30; clone size: .; D gene: TRBD1; CDR3 DNA: TGTGCCTGGAATAAGGACAGGGAGTCGCGCTACACCTTC; CDR3 protein: CAWNKDRESRYTF
J gene: TRBJ1-2; V gene: TRBV9; clone size: once; D gene: .; CDR3 DNA: TGTGCCAGCAGCGGCTACAGGGCCAATGGCTACACCTTC; CDR3 protein: CASSGYRANGYTF
J gene: TRBJ2-2; V gene: TRBV12-5; clone size: .; D gene: TRBD1; CDR3 DNA: TGTGCTAGTGGTTTGGTAATGGGACAGGGGACTCCCGGGGAGCTGTTTTTT; CDR3 protein: CASGLVMGQGTPGELFF
J gene: TRBJ1-2; V gene: TRBV7-2; clone size: many; D gene: .; CDR3 DNA: TGTGCCAGCAGCGGGGGCACGCAGGGCGGACACACCTTC; CDR3 protein: CASSGGTQGGHTF
J gene: TRBJ1-3; V gene: TRBV6-5; clone size: .; D gene: .; CDR3 DNA: TGTGCCAGCAGTTACTCCTCGTTTAGCTCTGGAAACACCATATATTTT; CDR3 protein: CASSYSSFSSGNTIYF
J gene: TRBJ1-2; V gene: TRBV6-6; clone size: .; D gene: TRBD1; CDR3 DNA: TGTGCCAGCAGTCAACGGACAGGGCAAAACTATGGCTACACCTTC; CDR3 protein: CASSQRTGQNYGYTF
J gene: TRBJ1-5; V gene: TRBV7-2; clone size: .; D gene: TRBD1; CDR3 DNA: TGTGCCAGCAGCTTAAAGGGGGCACCGCAGCCCCAGCATTTT; CDR3 protein: CASSLKGAPQPQHF
J gene: TRBJ1-6; V gene: TRBV7-8; clone size: .; D gene: .; CDR3 DNA: TGTGCCAGCAGCTTACTATTCGGGTCCAAAAATTCACCCCTCCACTTT; CDR3 protein: CASSLLFGSKNSPLHF
J gene: TRBJ1-1; V gene: TRBV7-2; clone size: .; D gene: TRBD1; CDR3 DNA: TGTGCCAGCAGCTTCGGATCGACAGGGGGCCTGTTGGAAGCTTTCTTT; CDR3 protein: CASSFGSTGGLLEAFF